A single sample gave rise to the 30 T cell receptor beta chains below, sequenced in a study of cytomegalovirus exposure and HLA in healthy donors. This PCR relied on a set of 60 Vbeta primers and 13 Jbeta primers. Measured with immunoSEQ multiplex PCR; TCRdb has only the in-frame clones, and not every one. Of about 140,000 clones in the sample, around 80% are singletons; the top ten hold 1.4% to 1.5%. Sequencing was done on a sample of PBMCs. The receptors come from a man aged 25 to 45 in good health and CMV-seropositive.

V and J are TRBV6-5 and TRBJ2-5; D might be TRBD2 (7 bases). V lost 8 bases and J lost 7, with 23 bases in between. The CDR3 is 15 residues long. The V gene's germline CDR1 is MNHEY and CDR2 SVGAGI. CDR3 coding DNA: TGTGCCAGCGAGACCCTAGTGCGGGGGCCAGGGACCCAGTACTTC. It is translated as CASETLVRGPGTQYF.

This clone showed up just a few times. The V and J genes are TRBV19 and TRBJ2-1; D perhaps matches TRBD2 (5 bases). V gave up 6 bases and J gave up 4 bases, with 10 bases separating them. Germline CDR1 LNHDA, CDR2 SQIVND (reference sequence). This CDR3 contains 13 residues. The CDR3 sequence is CASSGELYNEQFF. CDR3 coding DNA: TGTGCCAGTAGCGGGGAGCTGTACAATGAGCAGTTCTTC.

V and J are TRBV6-5 and TRBJ2-7, with 8 bases that match TRBD2. This CDR3 region has 15 residues. Germline V gives CDR1 MNHEY, CDR2 SVGAGI. Trimming took 2 bases from V and 4 from J; bases not matched to a gene: 7. The CDR3 reads CASSYPGGGQYEQYF. For the CDR3, the DNA is TGTGCCAGCAGTTACCCCGGGGGGGGCCAGTACGAGCAGTACTTC.

This chain uses TRBV9 with TRBJ1-3, with D possibly TRBD1 on 6 matching bases. V shed 2 bases and J shed 1 base, with 10 bases lying between them. Germline lookup yields CDR1 SGDLS and CDR2 YYNGEE. This CDR3 spans 15 amino acids. Here the CDR3 reads CASSVAGVSGNTIYF. DNA for the CDR3: TGTGCCAGCAGCGTTGCAGGGGTATCTGGAAACACCATATATTTT.

The chain is built from TRBV23-1 and TRBJ2-1; TRBD2 agrees at 8 bases. TRBV23-1 qualifies as an ORF whose function is uncertain. The CDR3 length is 17 residues. V was pared by 4 bases and J by 4 bases, with 12 bases of the junction left unmatched. The CDR3, as DNA: TGCGCCAGCAGTCCTATGAGGAGCGGGAGAGAATACAATGAGCAGTTCTTC. This gives the protein CASSPMRSGREYNEQFF.

This clone has just a few counts. The chain recombines TRBV29-1 with TRBJ2-7; 9 bases map to TRBD1. This CDR3 is 12 amino acids long. CDR1 SQVTM and CDR2 ANQGSEA come from the germline V gene. J lost 5 bases, V lost 4 bases, and 3 bases had no gene match. This CDR3 is CSVAQGANEQYF. CDR3 in DNA: TGCAGCGTTGCACAGGGGGCGAACGAGCAGTACTTC.

This rearrangement joins TRBV5-1 to TRBJ1-2; the D is unclear. From germline, CDR1 is SGHRS and CDR2 YFSETQ. The CDR3 runs to 14 residues. Trimming stripped 4 bases from V and 4 bases from J, with 14 bases between. CDR3 sequence: CASSPRGGLYGYTF. The CDR3 DNA is TGCGCCAGCAGCCCCCGGGGAGGACTCTATGGCTACACCTTC.

CDR3 residues: CASRYDRGALYGYTF. The CDR3 DNA reads TGTGCCAGCAGATACGACAGGGGAGCCCTCTATGGCTACACCTTC. This sequence joins TRBV27 and TRBJ1-2, with TRBD1 matching over 8 bases. The CDR3 contains 15 residues. Germline V gene sequence: CDR1 MNHEY, CDR2 SMNVEV (reference sequence). V lost 6 bases and J lost 4; bases outside the gene matches: 10.

The chain recombines TRBV7-9 with TRBJ1-1; D not resolved. V was shortened by 4 bases and J by 5 bases, with 11 bases between the two germline ends. CDR1 is SEHNR and CDR2 is FQNEAQ in the germline V gene (reference sequence). The CDR3 covers 13 residues. CDR3 in amino acids: CASSSGPRTEAFF. In DNA form, the CDR3 reads TGTGCCAGCAGCTCGGGTCCGAGGACTGAAGCTTTCTTT. Combining the CDR3 with reference TRBV7-9 and TRBJ1-1 gives the whole variable domain DTGVSQNPRHKITKRGQNVTFRCDPISEHNRLYWYRQTLGQGPEFLTYFQNEAQLEKSRLLSDRFSAERPKGSFSTLEIQRTEQGDSAMYLCASSSGPRTEAFFGQGTRLTVV.

This clone was seen only a few times. The chain couples TRBV5-8 to TRBJ2-1, with 8 bases aligning to TRBD2. Germline CDR1 is SGHTS and CDR2 is YDEGEE. Trimming took 5 bases from V and 5 from J; bases not matched to a gene: 12. CDR3 length: 16 residues. Here the CDR3 DNA reads TGTGCCAGCAGACCAGGGGTACTAGCGGTTAACAATGAGCAGTTCTTC. Encoded protein: CASRPGVLAVNNEQFF.

This clone was observed a few times. The chain couples TRBV7-9 to TRBJ1-4; D remains unclear. CDR3 size: 13 residues. V gave up 3 bases and J gave up 8 bases, with 10 bases separating them. In germline, CDR1 is SEHNR, CDR2 FQNEAQ (reference sequence). The CDR3 nucleotides read TGTGCCAGCAGCTTGTTAGGAGGGGAAAAACTGTTTTTT. Protein: CASSLLGGEKLFF.

This clone was observed a few times. V usage is TRBV6-5 and J usage is TRBJ2-1; 8 bases align to TRBD2. The CDR3 has 13 amino acids. V lost 4 bases to trimming and J lost 6 bases; unmatched junction nucleotides: 2. Germline CDR1 is MNHEY and CDR2 is SVGAGI. The CDR3 DNA sequence: TGTGCCAGCAGTTCCGGGACTAGCAATGAGCAGTTCTTC. Translating gives CASSSGTSNEQFF.

The chain links TRBV5-4 to TRBJ2-2; a possible D gene is TRBD2 (6 bases). The CDR3 extends over 15 amino acids. The V and J ends lost 3 bases and 7 bases respectively, with 16 bases between them. CDR1 is SGHNT and CDR2 is YYREEE in the germline V gene (reference sequence). Here the CDR3 reads CASSSRESAFGELFF. The CDR3 DNA is TGTGCCAGCAGCTCCCGGGAGAGCGCATTCGGGGAGCTGTTTTTT. Looking up the rest from reference TRBV5-4 and TRBJ2-2 gives the full variable domain: ETGVTQSPTHLIKTRGQQVTLRCSSQSGHNTVSWYQQALGQGPQFIFQYYREEENGRGNFPPRFSGLQFPNYSSELNVNALELDDSALYLCASSSRESAFGELFFGEGSRLTVL.

The chain couples TRBV27 to TRBJ2-3; D is unresolved. The CDR3 contains 12 residues. V was cut by 4 bases and J by 4 bases, with 6 bases left in between. Germline lookup yields CDR1 MNHEY and CDR2 SMNVEV (reference sequence). The CDR3 is CASSSPADTQYF. CDR3 DNA sequence: TGTGCCAGCAGTTCGCCAGCAGATACGCAGTATTTT.

The V and J genes are TRBV28 and TRBJ1-1; D gene ambiguous. The CDR3 consists of 11 residues. Germline V lookup: CDR1 MDHEN, CDR2 SYDVKM. V lost 5 bases to trimming and J lost 7 bases, with 8 bases between them. The CDR3 region is CASSTEGEAFF. The CDR3 DNA reads TGTGCCAGCAGTACTGAGGGTGAAGCTTTCTTT.

This CDR3 reads CASSSGDHEQFF. CDR3 DNA: TGTGCCAGCAGCTCCGGGGATCATGAGCAGTTCTTC. This chain joins TRBV7-9 and TRBJ2-1; possibly TRBD2 for D (5 bases). Trimming shortened V by 4 bases and J by 8 bases, and 9 bases separated the two germline ends. This CDR3 spans 12 amino acids. Germline-derived CDR1 and CDR2 are SEHNR and FQNEAQ (reference sequence).

This chain uses TRBV7-2 with TRBJ1-4; 7 nucleotides line up with TRBD1. From germline, CDR1 is SGHTA and CDR2 FQGNSA. This CDR3 region has 15 residues. Trimming removed 1 base from V and 2 bases from J; junction bases left unmatched: 1. The CDR3 sequence is CASSLGGQTNEKLFF. The CDR3 nucleotides read TGTGCCAGCAGCTTAGGGGGACAGACTAATGAAAAACTGTTTTTT.

The rearrangement joins TRBV6-5 to TRBJ1-6; perhaps TRBD1 as D (6 bases). CDR1 and CDR2 from the germline V gene are MNHEY and SVGAGI. Trimming stripped 0 bases from V and 10 bases from J, with 10 bases between. CDR3 length: 14 amino acids. Here the CDR3 DNA reads TGTGCCAGCAGTTACTCTACAGGGAAGTCACCCCTCCACTTT. This sequence encodes CASSYSTGKSPLHF.

The genes are TRBV28 and TRBJ2-6; D is unclear. This CDR3 contains 15 residues. Trimming stripped 3 bases from V and 0 bases from J, with 6 bases between. Germline V CDR1 and CDR2: MDHEN, SYDVKM. CDR3 bases: TGTGCCAGCAGTTTCCCGAGCTCTGGGGCCAACGTCCTGACTTTC. Translating it yields CASSFPSSGANVLTF.

The chain links TRBV5-1 to TRBJ2-5, with 9 bases aligning to TRBD2. CDR3 length: 19 amino acids. With V trimmed by 0 bases and J by 0 bases, 12 bases remained unmatched. Germline V lookup: CDR1 SGHRS, CDR2 YFSETQ. The CDR3 sequence is CASSLAGGGGAKDQETQYF. The CDR3 region has the DNA TGCGCCAGCAGCTTGGCCGGTGGCGGGGGGGCGAAGGACCAAGAGACCCAGTACTTC.

The chain uses TRBV6-6 and TRBJ2-7; 11 bases line up with TRBD2. Germline V gene data show CDR1 as MNHNY and CDR2 as SVGAGI (reference sequence). The CDR3 runs to 15 residues. Trimming removed 6 bases from V and 3 bases from J; junction bases left unmatched: 7. CDR3 sequence (DNA): TGTGCCAGCAGGAAGACTAGCGGGGAGGACTACGAGCAGTACTTC. Residues: CASRKTSGEDYEQYF.

The J gene is TRBJ2-3, the V gene TRBV6-6, with TRBD1 as a possible D gene (6 bases). This CDR3 spans 15 amino acids. V lost 4 bases and J 3 bases, leaving 14 bases between the germline ends. Germline V CDR1 and CDR2: MNHNY, SVGAGI (reference sequence). CDR3 nucleotide sequence: TGTGCCAGCAGTTTAACAGGGCTGGGGACAGATACGCAGTATTTT. Translating it yields CASSLTGLGTDTQYF.

This chain connects TRBV28 to TRBJ2-3, with 8 bases aligning to TRBD2. Germline lookup yields CDR1 MDHEN and CDR2 SYDVKM. The CDR3 length is 21 residues. V was clipped by 6 bases and J by 1 base; unmatched bases: 24. The CDR3 spells CASSNTALSGGGPSRTDTQYF. CDR3 nucleotides: TGTGCCAGCAGCAACACGGCCCTAAGCGGGGGAGGCCCATCCCGCACAGATACGCAGTATTTT.

The chain recombines TRBV5-1 with TRBJ2-3, with 11 nucleotides matching TRBD2. The CDR3 loop spans 15 amino acids. Germline values: CDR1 SGHRS, CDR2 YFSETQ. Trimming removed 1 base from V and 4 bases from J; junction bases left unmatched: 2. CDR3 residues: CASSLTSGGSDTQYF. The CDR3 DNA is TGCGCCAGCAGCTTGACTAGCGGGGGTTCAGATACGCAGTATTTT.

This rearrangement joins TRBV18 to TRBJ1-1; D remains ambiguous. Germline V gene lookup returns CDR1 KGHSH and CDR2 LQKENI. This CDR3 is 13 amino acids long. The V and J ends lost 2 bases and 1 base respectively, with 5 bases between them. The CDR3 nucleotides are TGTGCCAGCTCACCAGCAGGGAACACTGAAGCTTTCTTT. Its translation: CASSPAGNTEAFF.

The gene calls are TRBV21-1 and TRBJ1-3; TRBD1 is the table's D call, not checked against the DNA. TRBV21-1 is deemed a pseudogene. This CDR3 has 17 residues. The CDR3 reads CASSKWNRVVSGNTIYF. The CDR3 region has the DNA TGTGCCAGCAGCAAGTGGAACAGGGTGGTTTCTGGAAACACCATATATTTT.

This chain links TRBV19 with TRBJ2-7; 10 bases map to TRBD2. Trimming at V came to 8 bases and at J to 7 bases, leaving 5 bases not matched to a gene. Germline lookup yields CDR1 LNHDA and CDR2 SQIVND (reference sequence). The CDR3 has 12 residues. The CDR3 is CASRQLAGEQYF. The CDR3 bases are TGTGCCAGTCGCCAACTAGCGGGGGAGCAGTACTTC.

The V gene is TRBV19, the J gene TRBJ2-5; 7 nucleotides agree with TRBD1. V lost 1 base to trimming and J lost 5 bases; unmatched junction nucleotides: 16. The CDR3 runs 18 residues. Germline V gene sequence: CDR1 LNHDA, CDR2 SQIVND (reference sequence). The DNA of the CDR3 is TGTGCCAGTAGTATAGGTTGGGTAACGGCAGGGGGTGGGGAGACCCAGTACTTC. Protein: CASSIGWVTAGGGETQYF.

V gene TRBV5-4 combines with J gene TRBJ2-7; 8 bases align to TRBD1. Germline V lookup: CDR1 SGHNT, CDR2 YYREEE (reference sequence). V dropped 3 bases and J dropped 5; count of bases not matched to a gene: 4. The CDR3 extends over 13 amino acids. The CDR3 is CASSSDRGNEQYF. The CDR3 coding sequence is TGTGCCAGCAGCTCCGACAGGGGAAACGAGCAGTACTTC.

This rearrangement joins TRBV7-3 to TRBJ2-1; 8 positions agree with TRBD1. The CDR3 extends over 14 amino acids. V lost 2 bases, J lost 8 bases, and 5 bases stayed unmatched. The V gene's germline CDR1 is SGHTA and CDR2 FQGTGA. The CDR3 DNA follows: TGTGCCAGCAGCTTAGGACAGGGTTACTATGAGCAGTTCTTC. It codes for CASSLGQGYYEQFF.